This TCR beta chain was identified during a study of control samples from healthy donors and cancer patients (TCRdb year 2020). As for this clone: Its cognate antigen has yet to be identified. Base qualities are not recorded, but no much larger clone differs from it by a single base.

The library was generated by the immunoSEQ multiplex PCR assay. TCRdb took this table from immuneACCESS and kept in-frame rearrangements with V and J called. Such tables lack part of the clones; where checked against another copy, unresolved V genes explain under half of the gap, and the rest is unexplained. Present in this sample are over 150,000 clones, approximately 96% of which were seen just once. 1% of the sample rests with the top ten. Clipping removes 3 bases from V and 4 bases from J, with 5 as the unmatched junction base count. Measured from the cysteine to the phenylalanine, the CDR3 is 15 residues long. CDR3 DNA is the only sequence kept; it has 45 bases, read in frame from the first base. Reading the germline V gene gives CDR1 ENHRY and CDR2 SYGVKD.

The chain is assembled from TRBV10-3 and TRBJ2-7; 11 bases in the middle match TRBD2. This receptor was obtained from a woman in her twenties or thirties in good health. The source material was blood. The DNA reads TGTGCCATCAGTGAAGGTCTAGCGGGAGGTTACGAGCAGTACTTC. Its amino acids are CAISEGLAGGYEQYF.